Below are 26 T cell receptor beta chains sequenced from a single sample in a study of molecular identifiers for immune sequencing clone quantification. TCRdb recomputed calls from the PCR reads with MiXCR, one row per CDR3 protein. The table records 79,000 or so distinct CDR3 sequences, roughly 25% of them present only once. Input material: naive CD8+ T cells from blood, with Jurkat cell RNA spiked in. Subset noted: FACS-sorted CD8+CD4-CCR7+CD45RA+ naive T cells. Every receptor here comes from a human donor in good health. Some libraries in this study had Jurkat cell RNA spiked in.

The chain uses TRBV24-1 and TRBJ1-4; 7 nucleotides agree with TRBD1. Germline-derived CDR1 and CDR2 are KGHDR and SFDVKD. V lost 8 bases to trimming and J lost 2 bases; unmatched junction nucleotides: 10. The CDR3 runs to 16 residues. CDR3 DNA: TGTGCCACCAATGCGACAGGGTCGGCGACTAATGAAAAACTGTTTTTT. Translating gives CATNATGSATNEKLFF.

This clonotype was seen a handful of times. The CDR3 region is CASSLVGQGYEQYF. DNA of the CDR3: TGTGCCAGCAGCTTAGTGGGACAGGGGTACGAGCAGTACTTC. This chain connects TRBV11-2 to TRBJ2-7, with 10 bases aligning to TRBD1. Trimming at V came to 1 base and at J to 4 bases, leaving 1 base not matched to a gene. The V gene's germline CDR1 is SGHAT and CDR2 FQNNGV. This CDR3 is 14 amino acids long.

In this sample, this clonotype turned up many times. The rearrangement links TRBV5-6 to TRBJ2-7; D gene unclear. The V and J ends lost 4 bases and 2 bases respectively, with 13 bases between them. Germline CDR1 is SGHDT and CDR2 is YYEEEE. This CDR3 is built from 14 residues. CDR3 in DNA: TGTGCCAGCAGCCCGTACTATGGCACCTACGAGCAGTACTTC. This gives the protein CASSPYYGTYEQYF.

Ten or more counts support this clonotype. The chain joins TRBV2 to TRBJ2-6, with a weak D call TRBD1 (5 bases). The CDR3 is 16 amino acids. Deletions cut 8 bases from V and 0 bases from J, with 14 bases between. CDR1 SNHLY and CDR2 FYNNEI come from the germline V gene. CDR3 loop: CASRWGVSSGANVLTF. In DNA form, the CDR3 reads TGTGCCAGCCGATGGGGCGTTTCCTCTGGGGCCAACGTCCTGACTTTC.

The rearrangement links TRBV7-2 to TRBJ2-5; 8 bases fit TRBD2. Per germline, CDR1 SGHTA and CDR2 FQGNSA. The trim removed 1 base at V and 5 bases at J, leaving 6 bases unmatched. The CDR3 runs 15 residues. The CDR3 is CASSLVRGVHETQYF. The CDR3 DNA follows: TGTGCCAGCAGCTTAGTGCGGGGGGTCCATGAGACCCAGTACTTC.

This clonotype was detected only a few times. The J gene is TRBJ1-1, the V gene TRBV7-6; D is possibly TRBD1 (6 bases). The CDR3 has 18 amino acids. The V end lost 5 bases, the J end lost 1 base, and 23 bases lay between the germline ends. The germline gives CDR1 SGHVS, CDR2 FNYEAQ. CDR3 sequence (DNA): TGTGCCAGCAGCGCGCCTAGGGACAATACAGGGAAGAACACTGAAGCTTTCTTT. Its protein is CASSAPRDNTGKNTEAFF.

This clonotype appeared a single time. This may be a read error, as it is one base from a much larger clone. Without the conserved terminal phenylalanine or tryptophan, this CDR3 likely stems from a read error. The chain joins TRBV20-1 to TRBJ2-7; 11 bases agree with TRBD1. The CDR3 spans 12 residues. CDR1 is DFQATT and CDR2 is SNEGSKA in the germline V gene (reference sequence). Trimming at V came to 6 bases and at J to 5 bases, leaving 3 bases not matched to a gene. The CDR3 DNA follows: TGCAGTGCCGGACAGGGGGCCCACGAGCAGTACCTC. It codes for CSAGQGAHEQYL.

This clonotype has a count of ten or more. This rearrangement joins TRBV5-4 to TRBJ1-2; TRBD1 matches 10 bases. CDR1 SGHNT and CDR2 YYREEE come from the germline V gene (reference sequence). Germline trimming cut 4 bases from V and 4 bases from J; bases unmatched to any gene: 4. The CDR3 extends over 14 amino acids. The CDR3 loop is CASSPGQGGYGYTF. The CDR3 bases are TGTGCCAGCAGCCCCGGACAGGGGGGCTATGGCTACACCTTC.

The gene calls are TRBV20-1 and TRBJ1-3, with 9 bases fitting TRBD1. Germline V gene lookup returns CDR1 DFQATT and CDR2 SNEGSKA (reference sequence). V shed 6 bases and J 2 bases; nucleotides not matched to a gene: 5. This CDR3 has 14 amino acids. The DNA for the CDR3 is TGCAGTGCCCGGACAGGGGCCCCTGGAAACACCATATATTTT. This codes for CSARTGAPGNTIYF.

Of note for this clonotype: This may be a read error, as it is one base from a much larger clone. This CDR3 fails to terminate in the conserved phenylalanine or tryptophan, so it likely reflects a read error. The chain has TRBV7-9 and TRBJ1-4; D gene uncertain. The germline V gene has CDR1 SEHNR and CDR2 FQNEAQ (reference sequence). The CDR3 is made up of 13 amino acids. The V end was cut by 1 base, the J end by 5 bases, with 5 bases between. The CDR3 sequence: CASSLVPNEKLFL. The DNA of the CDR3 is TGTGCCAGCAGCTTAGTCCCCAATGAAAAACTGTTTCTT.

At least ten counts were recorded for this clonotype. This chain joins TRBV28 and TRBJ2-1, with 8 bases lining up with TRBD2. The CDR3 spans 18 residues. V shed 1 base and J 0 bases; nucleotides not matched to a gene: 8. The germline V gene encodes CDR1 MDHEN and CDR2 SYDVKM. The CDR3 DNA sequence: TGTGCCAGCAGTTTATTCCCGACTAGCGACAGCTCCTACAATGAGCAGTTCTTC. Its protein is CASSLFPTSDSSYNEQFF.

Notes on this clonotype: A read error may explain this, as a much larger clone is one base away. This rearrangement joins TRBV7-9 to TRBJ1-1, with D possibly TRBD1 on 6 matching bases. In germline, CDR1 is SEHNR, CDR2 FQNEAQ (reference sequence). There are 19 residues in the CDR3. With 0 bases removed from V and 3 bases from J, the gap between germline ends came to 23 bases. Here the CDR3 DNA reads TGTGCCAGCAGCTTAGCCGGACGGGGGGCCGTCTCGTGGTACACTGAAGCTTTCTTT. As protein: CASSLAGRGAVSWYTEAFF.

This clonotype was seen repeatedly, ten times or more. The chain is built from TRBV6-6 and TRBJ2-5; D gene unclear. V was shortened by 0 bases and J by 9 bases, with 14 bases between the two germline ends. Germline V gene data show CDR1 as MNHNY and CDR2 as SVGAGI (reference sequence). The CDR3 is 14 amino acids. The CDR3 sequence: CASSYSSVSLAQYF. In nucleotides, the CDR3 is TGTGCCAGCAGTTACTCTTCCGTAAGCTTGGCCCAGTACTTC.

As for this clonotype: A much larger clone differs by one base, so this may be a read error. The CDR3 end shows no conserved phenylalanine or tryptophan, and so a read error is likely. V is TRBV19 and J is TRBJ2-6; D is uncertain. The germline V and J ends were trimmed by 8 bases and 2 bases, with 4 bases remaining between them. This CDR3 is 12 amino acids long. Per the germline V gene, CDR1 is LNHDA and CDR2 is SQIVND (reference sequence). The CDR3 DNA sequence: TGTGCCAGTTCAACTGGGGCCAACGTCCTGACTTCC. Protein: CASSTGANVLTS.

This clonotype was counted only a few times. The junction and the germline gene differ at one end; a read error may be behind it. The rearrangement joins TRBV13 to TRBJ2-7; D ambiguous. Looked up from germline, CDR1 is PRHDT and CDR2 is FYEKMQ (reference sequence). The CDR3 length is 12 residues. The CDR3: CASSFSSADTCF. CDR3 DNA sequence: TGTGCCAGCAGCTTCTCCTCCGCCGATACGTGCTTC. Complete variable domain (other parts from reference TRBV13 and TRBJ2-7): AAGVIQSPRHLIKEKRETATLKCYPIPRHDTVYWYQQGPGQDPQFLISFYEKMQSDKGSIPDRFSAQQFSDYHSELNMSSLELGDSALYFCASSFSSADTCFGPGTRLTVT.

This clonotype appeared a few times. The rearrangement uses TRBV4-2 and TRBJ2-7; D unresolved. Trimming left V 5 bases short and J 1 base short, with 12 bases between. CDR3 length equals 14 residues. Germline V CDR1 and CDR2: LGHNA, YNFKEQ. The CDR3 reads CASSGTGPSYEQYF. CDR3 nucleotides: TGTGCCAGCAGCGGAACGGGCCCTTCCTACGAGCAGTACTTC.

This clonotype has more than one count but fewer than ten. The chain couples TRBV5-6 to TRBJ1-5; tentative D call: TRBD1 (6 bases). Trimming removed 0 bases at V and 5 bases at J, with 15 bases between. CDR3 length: 16 amino acids. Germline loops: CDR1 SGHDT, CDR2 YYEEEE. The CDR3 region is CASSLGGGLADQPQHF. In nucleotides, the CDR3 is TGTGCCAGCAGCTTGGGAGGGGGGTTAGCGGATCAGCCCCAGCATTTT.

Concerning this clonotype: A much larger clone lies one base from this, so it may be a read error. The chain combines TRBV4-3 with TRBJ2-1; TRBD2 might be the D (5 bases). V was clipped by 5 bases and J by 9 bases, with 17 bases between them. CDR1 LGHNA and CDR2 YSLEER come from the germline V gene. The CDR3 has 14 residues. The CDR3 sequence is CASSDGVPYSEQFF. CDR3 coding DNA: TGCGCCAGCAGCGACGGGGTCCCTTATAGTGAGCAGTTCTTC.

This sequence joins TRBV9 and TRBJ2-5, with 7 positions matching TRBD1. With 2 bases clipped from V and 0 bases from J, the junction kept 4 bases outside the gene matches. The V gene's germline CDR1 is SGDLS and CDR2 YYNGEE. The CDR3 sequence is 15 residues long. The CDR3 DNA follows: TGTGCCAGCAGCGTCGGGACAGCGTACCAAGAGACCCAGTACTTC. It yields the protein CASSVGTAYQETQYF.

This clonotype was counted at least ten times. The chain couples TRBV7-9 to TRBJ1-5; D remains ambiguous. Trimming took off 1 base at V and 4 bases at J, with 5 bases between the two ends. CDR1 and CDR2 from the germline V gene are SEHNR and FQNEAQ (reference sequence). The CDR3 spans 13 residues. The CDR3 region is CASSLGINQPQHF. The CDR3, as DNA: TGTGCCAGCAGCTTAGGGATAAATCAGCCCCAGCATTTT.

Note on this clonotype: The conserved phenylalanine or tryptophan is not found at the CDR3 terminus, so this likely reflects a read error. This chain joins TRBV5-1 and TRBJ1-5, with 7 bases identical to TRBD1. The CDR3 has 15 residues. The trim removed 2 bases at V and 4 bases at J, leaving 6 bases unmatched. Per the germline V gene, CDR1 is SGHRS and CDR2 is YFSETQ. The CDR3 DNA follows: TGCGCCAGCAGCTTAGACCCGGGACAGAATCAGCCCCAGCATTCT. Its protein is CASSLDPGQNQPQHS.

This clonotype has a count of ten or more. The chain couples TRBV7-2 to TRBJ1-5, with D possibly TRBD1 on 5 matching bases. The germline V gene has CDR1 SGHTA and CDR2 FQGNSA. The CDR3 spans 15 residues. V lost 3 bases, J lost 0 bases, and 9 bases lay in between. In DNA form, the CDR3 reads TGTGCCAGCAGCTTCCTAGACAGTAGCAATCAGCCCCAGCATTTT. This sequence encodes CASSFLDSSNQPQHF.

This clonotype was counted a few times. The chain has TRBV6-4 and TRBJ2-3; D not certain. The CDR3 contains 16 residues. The germline CDR1 and CDR2 sequences are MRHNA and SNTAGT. Trimming took off 2 bases at V and 0 bases at J, with 12 bases between the two ends. CDR3 coding DNA: TGTGCCAGCAGTGACGCTACGGGCACTAGCACAGATACGCAGTATTTT. It yields the protein CASSDATGTSTDTQYF.

This clonotype showed up many times. The chain carries TRBV15 and TRBJ2-1, with D possibly matching TRBD1 (6 bases). Germline CDR1 LNHNV, CDR2 YYDKDF (reference sequence). The CDR3 extends over 15 amino acids. V lost 0 bases and J 7 bases, leaving 13 bases between the germline ends. CDR3 DNA sequence: TGTGCCACCAGCAGAGATTTGGGACAAGCGAATGAGCAGTTCTTC. Translating it yields CATSRDLGQANEQFF.

This clonotype was recorded only once. In this CDR3 the conserved last residue, phenylalanine or tryptophan, is missing, so a read error is likely. This rearrangement joins TRBV11-2 to TRBJ1-5; 9 bases are a match to TRBD1. After removal of 6 bases from V and 6 bases from J, the junction contained 9 bases not matched to a gene. The germline gives CDR1 SGHAT, CDR2 FQNNGV. There are 15 residues in the CDR3. The CDR3, as DNA: TGTGCCAGCAGTCCGGGACAGGGTAGGGGTCAGCCCCAGCATTTA. This encodes CASSPGQGRGQPQHL.

This clonotype was seen ten or more times. This chain joins TRBV28 and TRBJ2-7; the D is unclear. CDR1 is MDHEN, CDR2 SYDVKM, per germline. The V gene lost 8 bases and the J gene lost 0 bases, with 11 bases spanning the gap. The CDR3 totals 13 residues. The CDR3 nucleotides are TGTGCCAGCGGTTCCGATAGCTCCTACGAGCAGTACTTC. It yields the protein CASGSDSSYEQYF.